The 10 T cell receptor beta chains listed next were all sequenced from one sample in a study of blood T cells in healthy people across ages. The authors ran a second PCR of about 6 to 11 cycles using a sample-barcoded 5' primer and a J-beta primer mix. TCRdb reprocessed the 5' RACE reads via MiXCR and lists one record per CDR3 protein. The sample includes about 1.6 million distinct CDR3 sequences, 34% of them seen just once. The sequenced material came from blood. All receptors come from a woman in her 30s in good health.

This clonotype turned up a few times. CDR3 DNA: TGCAGTGCTAGACTAGGTACCGGGTCGAACACTGAAGCTTTCTTT. Its protein product is CSARLGTGSNTEAFF. The chain combines TRBV20-1 with TRBJ1-1; no firm D call. CDR1 DFQATT and CDR2 SNEGSKA come from the germline V gene (reference sequence). Trimming took 2 bases from V and 1 from J, leaving 14 bases between them. This CDR3 spans 15 amino acids.

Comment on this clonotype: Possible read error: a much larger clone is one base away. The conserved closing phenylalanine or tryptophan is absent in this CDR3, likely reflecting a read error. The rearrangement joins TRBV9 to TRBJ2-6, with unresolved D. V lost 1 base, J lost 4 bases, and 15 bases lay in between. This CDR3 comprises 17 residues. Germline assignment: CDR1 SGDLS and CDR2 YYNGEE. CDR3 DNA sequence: TGTGCCAGCAGCGTATCCCCTCAATATACAGGGGCCAACGTCCTGACTGTC. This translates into CASSVSPQYTGANVLTV.

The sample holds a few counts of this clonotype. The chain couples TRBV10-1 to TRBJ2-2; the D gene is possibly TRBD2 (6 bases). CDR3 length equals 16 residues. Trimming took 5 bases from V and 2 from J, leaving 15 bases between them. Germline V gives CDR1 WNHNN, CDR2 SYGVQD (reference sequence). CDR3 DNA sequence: TGCGCCAGCAGTCCTGGGGGGAGCCGAAACACCGGGGAGCTGTTTTTT. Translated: CASSPGGSRNTGELFF.

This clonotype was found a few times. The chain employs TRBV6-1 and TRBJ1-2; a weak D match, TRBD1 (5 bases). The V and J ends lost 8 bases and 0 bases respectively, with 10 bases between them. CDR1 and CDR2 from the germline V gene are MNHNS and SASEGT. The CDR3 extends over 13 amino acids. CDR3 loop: CASEQTANYGYTF. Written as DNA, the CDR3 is TGTGCCAGCGAGCAGACAGCTAACTATGGCTACACCTTC.

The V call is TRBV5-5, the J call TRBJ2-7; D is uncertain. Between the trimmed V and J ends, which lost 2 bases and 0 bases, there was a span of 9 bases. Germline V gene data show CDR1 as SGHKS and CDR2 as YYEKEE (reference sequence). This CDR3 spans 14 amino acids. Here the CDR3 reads CASSFTDFSYEQYF. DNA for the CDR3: TGTGCCAGCAGCTTCACAGATTTCTCCTACGAGCAGTACTTC.

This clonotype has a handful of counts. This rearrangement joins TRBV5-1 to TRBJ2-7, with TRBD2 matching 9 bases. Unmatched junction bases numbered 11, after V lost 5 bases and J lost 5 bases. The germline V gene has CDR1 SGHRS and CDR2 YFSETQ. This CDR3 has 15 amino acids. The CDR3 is CASSLSSGIENEQYF. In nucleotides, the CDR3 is TGCGCCAGCAGTTTATCTAGCGGGATCGAGAACGAGCAGTACTTC. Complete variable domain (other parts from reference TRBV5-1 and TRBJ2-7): KAGVTQTPRYLIKTRGQQVTLSCSPISGHRSVSWYQQTPGQGLQFLFEYFSETQRNKGNFPGRFSGRQFSNSRSEMNVSTLELGDSALYLCASSLSSGIENEQYFGPGTRLTVT.

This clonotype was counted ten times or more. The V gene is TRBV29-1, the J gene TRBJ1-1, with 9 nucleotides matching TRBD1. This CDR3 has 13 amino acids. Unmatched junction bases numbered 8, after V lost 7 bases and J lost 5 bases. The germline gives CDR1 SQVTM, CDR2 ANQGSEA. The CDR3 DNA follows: TGCAGCGCTAGTACAGGGGGCCTTACTGAAGCTTTCTTT. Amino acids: CSASTGGLTEAFF.

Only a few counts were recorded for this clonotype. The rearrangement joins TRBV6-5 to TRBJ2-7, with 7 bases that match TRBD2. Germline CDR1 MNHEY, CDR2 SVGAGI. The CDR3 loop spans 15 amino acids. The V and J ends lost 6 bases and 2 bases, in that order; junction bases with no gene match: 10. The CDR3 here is CASRPASGGTYEQYF. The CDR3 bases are TGTGCCAGCAGGCCCGCTAGCGGCGGGACCTACGAGCAGTACTTC.

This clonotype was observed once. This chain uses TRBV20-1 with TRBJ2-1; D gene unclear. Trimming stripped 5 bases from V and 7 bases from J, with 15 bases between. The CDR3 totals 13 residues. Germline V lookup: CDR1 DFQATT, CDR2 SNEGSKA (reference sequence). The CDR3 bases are TGCAGTGCTTACATTAGCCATGGGAATGAGCAGTTCTTC. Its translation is CSAYISHGNEQFF.

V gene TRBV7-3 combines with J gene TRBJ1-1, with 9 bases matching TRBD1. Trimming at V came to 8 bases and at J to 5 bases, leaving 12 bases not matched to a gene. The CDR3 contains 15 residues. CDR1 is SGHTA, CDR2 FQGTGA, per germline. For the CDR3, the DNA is TGTGCCAGCGCGGGACAGGGCCTAAGGAGGACTGAAGCTTTCTTT. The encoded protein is CASAGQGLRRTEAFF.